The 9 T cell receptor beta chains below come from one sample, sequenced in a study of blood T cell repertoires in COVID-19. Using immunoSEQ multiplex PCR, the repertoire was profiled, and TCRdb retains in-frame clones only, with some absent. This repertoire shows 95,000 to 150,000 clones, approximately 80% found once; its top ten account for approximately 5%. Sequencing was carried out using peripheral blood. The source of these receptors is a woman aged 65 to 85 with acute or convalescent COVID-19.

This chain connects TRBV15 to TRBJ2-1, with D possibly matching TRBD2 (7 bases). The CDR3 spans 16 residues. Germline-derived CDR1 and CDR2 are LNHNV and YYDKDF (reference sequence). Trimming removed 5 bases from V and 4 bases from J, with 18 bases in between. The CDR3 region has the DNA TGTGCCACCAGCGAAATAGGAGGGGGGGGGTACAATGAGCAGTTCTTC. Translating it yields CATSEIGGGGYNEQFF.

The chain couples TRBV5-3 to TRBJ1-5; 9 positions agree with TRBD1. TRBV5-3 is treated as an ORF (open reading frame) with a function not yet certain. This CDR3 has 18 amino acids. The V segment lost 4 bases and the J segment 1 base; nucleotides outside the gene matches: 12. As DNA, the CDR3 is TGTGCCAGAAGCCAGGGGACAGGGCATCGGGGGAGCAATCAGCCCCAGCATTTT. Encoded protein: CARSQGTGHRGSNQPQHF.

This clone was observed a single time. This chain links TRBV18 with TRBJ2-7, with TRBD1 matching over 10 bases. The CDR3 runs 14 residues. V was clipped by 6 bases and J by 6 bases; unmatched bases: 8. Germline V gene data show CDR1 as KGHSH and CDR2 as LQKENI. The CDR3 reads CASSPGTGDVEQYV. CDR3 nucleotide sequence: TGTGCCAGCTCCCCTGGGACAGGGGACGTCGAGCAGTACGTC.

Here the CDR3 DNA reads TGTGCCAGCAGCGTAGATTTTACAGTCTCTGGAAACACCATATATTTT. Amino acids: CASSVDFTVSGNTIYF. The chain uses TRBV9 and TRBJ1-3; D not resolved. CDR1 is SGDLS and CDR2 is YYNGEE in the germline V gene. Trimming shortened V by 0 bases and J by 0 bases, and 10 bases separated the two germline ends. This CDR3 region has 16 residues.

This chain links TRBV27 with TRBJ1-6; D uncertain. V was trimmed by 6 bases and J by 5 bases, leaving 8 bases between them. CDR1 is MNHEY, CDR2 SMNVEV, per germline (reference sequence). The CDR3 sequence is 13 residues long. The CDR3 nucleotides are TGTGCCAGCAGCAGGAGGGATAATTCACCCCTCCACTTT. Translating it yields CASSRRDNSPLHF.

The rearrangement joins TRBV30 to TRBJ2-7; 7 bases agree with TRBD1. CDR1 is GTSNPN and CDR2 is SVGIG in the germline V gene (reference sequence). This CDR3 has 15 amino acids. With V trimmed by 0 bases and J by 3 bases, 8 bases remained unmatched. The CDR3 DNA reads as TGTGCCTGGAGTGTTGGGGCAGGGGGTCGCTACGAGCAGTACTTC. Translation: CAWSVGAGGRYEQYF.

The V call is TRBV5-4, the J call TRBJ1-2; the match to TRBD1 covers 10 bases. Germline loops: CDR1 SGHNT, CDR2 YYREEE (reference sequence). Germline trimming cut 3 bases from V and 5 bases from J; bases unmatched to any gene: 10. CDR3 length equals 16 residues. The CDR3 here is CASSSTGGSLLYGYTF. The CDR3 DNA sequence: TGTGCCAGCAGCTCGACAGGGGGCAGCCTTCTTTATGGCTACACCTTC.

To note about this clone: The same CDR3 is also encoded by other DNA sequences in this sample. This sequence joins TRBV7-2 and TRBJ1-2; the D gene is possibly TRBD1 (5 bases). Germline loops: CDR1 SGHTA, CDR2 FQGNSA. Trimming took 2 bases from V and 4 from J, leaving 5 bases between them. The CDR3 has 12 residues. The CDR3 sequence: CASSLQGYGYTF. The CDR3 DNA is TGTGCCAGCAGCTTACAGGGCTATGGCTACACCTTC.

The chain links TRBV6-5 to TRBJ2-5; D unclear. With 9 bases removed from V and 3 bases from J, the gap between germline ends came to 11 bases. From germline, CDR1 is MNHEY and CDR2 SVGAGI. This CDR3 is built from 12 residues. As DNA, the CDR3 is TGTGCCAGTCAGGTAAAGAAAGAGACCCAGTACTTC. Protein: CASQVKKETQYF.